The next 5 T cell receptor beta chains were all read from a single sample in a study of T cell responses to AZD1222 COVID-19 vaccine. The data were produced by immunoSEQ multiplex PCR, yet TCRdb's version contains in-frame clones alone and is incomplete. The sample has approximately 90,000 clones; over 80% are singletons. Sequencing was performed on peripheral blood, taken on day 0 of AZD1222 vaccination. Receptors were obtained from an adult in good health.

V is TRBV3-1 (or the pseudogene TRBV3-2) and J is TRBJ1-2; D not certain. V gave up 4 bases and J gave up 4 bases, with 4 bases separating them. Germline V gene data show CDR1 as LGHDT and CDR2 as YNNKEL (reference sequence). The CDR3 has 11 residues. The CDR3 here is CASSPGYGYTF. Written as DNA, the CDR3 is TGTGCCAGCAGCCCCGGCTATGGCTACACCTTC.

The CDR3 coding sequence is TGTGCCAGCAGCTTACCAGGACTAGCGGGGGGAGGTGATGAGCAGTTCTTC. Translation: CASSLPGLAGGGDEQFF. This chain connects TRBV11-3 to TRBJ2-1, with 14 bases identical to TRBD2. With V trimmed by 2 bases and J by 8 bases, 8 bases remained unmatched. Germline assignment: CDR1 SGHNT and CDR2 YENEEA. CDR3 length: 17 amino acids.

The chain uses TRBV9 and TRBJ1-2; a weak D match, TRBD1 (5 bases). Germline-derived CDR1 and CDR2 are SGDLS and YYNGEE. Trimming took off 0 bases at V and 5 bases at J, with 14 bases between the two ends. The CDR3 runs to 15 residues. The CDR3 region is CASSVALRGWYGYTF. CDR3 nucleotides: TGTGCCAGCAGCGTAGCTCTAAGGGGTTGGTATGGCTACACCTTC.

V and J are TRBV19 and TRBJ1-1, with TRBD1 identical over 8 bases. The CDR3 runs to 12 residues. Per the germline V gene, CDR1 is LNHDA and CDR2 is SQIVND (reference sequence). Trimming cost V 9 bases and J 6 bases; bases outside gene matches: 6. In nucleotides, the CDR3 is TGTGCCAGAGGACAGGGTTTTGCTGAAGCTTTCTTT. Protein product: CARGQGFAEAFF.

The chain carries TRBV18 and TRBJ2-7; 10 bases line up with TRBD1. CDR3 length equals 14 residues. After removal of 3 bases from V and 6 bases from J, the junction contained 5 bases not matched to a gene. The germline CDR1 and CDR2 sequences are KGHSH and LQKENI. The CDR3 loop is CASSPRTGGGEQYF. CDR3 DNA: TGTGCCAGCTCACCGAGGACAGGGGGAGGCGAGCAGTACTTC.